This T cell receptor beta chain originates from a study of control samples from healthy donors and cancer patients. Profiled with immunoSEQ multiplex PCR; TCRdb holds only in-frame clones, not every one. This repertoire shows fewer than 120,000 clones, around 87% found once; its top ten account for about 3.7%. Unmatched junction bases numbered 3, after V lost 0 bases and J lost 2 bases. Per germline, CDR1 SGHVS and CDR2 FQNEAQ. The CDR3 extends over 15 amino acids. This TCR derives from an older woman with lung cancer. The chain employs TRBV7-8 and TRBJ2-7; 8 bases align to TRBD2. The sequenced sample consisted of PBMCs. CDR3 nucleotide sequence: TGTGCCAGCAGCTTAGCCGGGGGGGGAGCCTACGAGCAGTACTTC. Translated: CASSLAGGGAYEQYF.